This entry describes one T cell receptor (beta chain). A clone one base away is much larger, so this may be a read error. Sample-barcoded 5' priming and a J-beta primer mix drove a second PCR of roughly 6 to 12 cycles. TCRdb analysed the 5' RACE reads with MiXCR anew, one entry per CDR3 protein. The sample carries about 930,000 distinct CDR3 sequences, around 29% recorded once. The data belong to a study of blood T cells in healthy people across ages. Germline CDR1 reads SGHTA; CDR2 reads FQGTGA. The CDR3 runs 13 residues. These data also featured in a second study, about T cells of mothers and their children.

Sequences were obtained from blood. The rearrangement links TRBV7-3 to TRBJ2-2, with D uncertain. This clonotype originated in a woman in her 40s in good health. As DNA, the CDR3 is TGTTCCAGCAGCTTACAGAGCACCGGGGAGCTGTTTTTT. It is translated as CSSSLQSTGELFF. The full variable domain, completed using reference TRBV7-3 and TRBJ2-2, is GAGVSQTPSNKVTEKGKYVELRCDPISGHTALYWYRQSLGQGPEFLIYFQGTGAADDSGLPNDRFFAVRPEGSVSTLKIQRTERGDSAVYLCSSSLQSTGELFFGEGSRLTVL.